This TCR beta chain was recovered during a study of T cells after yellow fever vaccination. TCRdb re-analysed the 5' RACE reads in MiXCR, keeping a single row per CDR3 protein. Counted here are 450,000 to 650,000 distinct CDR3 sequences, around a fifth occurring once; the ten biggest clones make up approximately 16%. About this clonotype: A read error may produce the germline difference seen at one junction end.

Germline lookup yields CDR1 SGHRS and CDR2 YFSETQ. The CDR3 runs to 14 residues. This chain joins TRBV5-1 and TRBJ2-7; the D is unclear. This receptor was identified in a man younger than 35 who received the YFV17D yellow fever vaccine. This sample comprised PBMCs, obtained roughly 20 days after the first yellow fever vaccination. CDR3: CASRRPESSDEQYF. The CDR3 coding sequence is TGCGCCAGCAGAAGGCCGGAGTCCTCCGACGAGCAGTACTTC.